These 20 T cell receptor beta chains originate from one sample sequenced in a study of siplizumab effects on memory and regulatory T cells. Measured with immunoSEQ multiplex PCR; TCRdb has only the in-frame clones, and not every one. The sample yields about 100,000 clones, just under 95% seen once. Sequencing input: non-Treg CD4+ T cells sorted from blood. These receptors were taken from a human donor in good health.

This chain connects TRBV7-2 to TRBJ1-2, with no clear D. Germline V gene data show CDR1 as SGHTA and CDR2 as FQGNSA. The CDR3 is 14 amino acids. The V gene lost 1 base and the J gene lost 0 bases, with 6 bases spanning the gap. The CDR3 spells CASSLGRTNYGYTF. The CDR3 nucleotides read TGTGCCAGCAGCTTAGGCAGGACTAACTATGGCTACACCTTC.

This chain uses TRBV28 with TRBJ2-5; 9 bases line up with TRBD1. V shed 6 bases, J shed 3 bases, and the junction held 8 bases outside the gene matches. CDR3 size: 15 residues. Germline V gene lookup returns CDR1 MDHEN and CDR2 SYDVKM. CDR3 amino acids: CASSLRDRAKETQYF. In DNA form, the CDR3 reads TGTGCCAGCAGCTTACGGGACAGGGCAAAAGAGACCCAGTACTTC. The full variable domain, rest sourced from reference TRBV28 and TRBJ2-5, is DVKVTQSSRYLVKRTGEKVFLECVQDMDHENMFWYRQDPGLGLRLIYFSYDVKMKEKGDIPEGYSVSREKKERFSLILESASTNQTSMYLCASSLRDRAKETQYFGPGTRLLVL.

V usage is TRBV14 and J usage is TRBJ2-5, with unresolved D. V was trimmed by 0 bases and J by 1 base, leaving 6 bases between them. Germline-derived CDR1 and CDR2 are SGHDN and FVKESK. There are 14 residues in the CDR3. CDR3 bases: TGTGCCAGCAGCCAAGATCTCATCCAAGAGACCCAGTACTTC. This translates into CASSQDLIQETQYF.

The chain joins TRBV19 to TRBJ1-1, with 7 bases identical to TRBD1. The V gene's germline CDR1 is LNHDA and CDR2 SQIVND (reference sequence). The length of the CDR3 is 17 residues. V lost 6 bases, J lost 7 bases, and 20 bases stayed unmatched. CDR3 protein: CASRNYGIRPGQFEAFF. In nucleotides, the CDR3 is TGTGCCAGTAGAAACTATGGGATAAGACCGGGACAGTTTGAAGCTTTCTTT.

The rearrangement links TRBV7-9 to TRBJ2-1; 11 nucleotides match TRBD2. The V gene end was trimmed by 3 bases and the J gene end by 4 bases; junction bases not matched to a gene: 8. The CDR3 runs 17 residues. Looked up from germline, CDR1 is SEHNR and CDR2 is FQNEAQ (reference sequence). The CDR3 DNA follows: TGTGCCAGCAGCTTGGGCCTTGGGACTAGCGGATACAATGAGCAGTTCTTC. Translating gives CASSLGLGTSGYNEQFF.

The chain couples TRBV18 to TRBJ2-6; 9 positions match TRBD1. CDR1 and CDR2 (germline): KGHSH, LQKENI. The junction had 13 bases not matched to a gene; V was cut back by 5 bases and J by 8 bases. CDR3 size: 17 residues. CDR3 nucleotide sequence: TGTGCCAGCTCAAAACAGCCCGGACAGGGGCGGACCAACGTCCTGACTTTC. Translating gives CASSKQPGQGRTNVLTF.

The rearrangement joins TRBV7-2 to TRBJ2-3; D not certain. The CDR3 has 14 amino acids. V lost 1 base and J lost 2, with 7 bases in between. The germline V gene encodes CDR1 SGHTA and CDR2 FQGNSA. The CDR3 protein is CASSLEAITDTQYF. CDR3 coding DNA: TGTGCCAGCAGCTTAGAGGCCATCACAGATACGCAGTATTTT.

The J gene is TRBJ1-1, the V gene TRBV18; D gene uncertain. The germline gives CDR1 KGHSH, CDR2 LQKENI. Trimming took 6 bases from V and 1 from J, leaving 12 bases between them. The length of the CDR3 is 14 residues. Here the CDR3 DNA reads TGTGCCAGCTCCCAAATTGGTGAGAACACTGAAGCTTTCTTT. This gives the protein CASSQIGENTEAFF.

The rearrangement links TRBV6-4 to TRBJ1-2; 7 nucleotides align to TRBD1. Germline V gives CDR1 MRHNA, CDR2 SNTAGT. The CDR3 is 14 residues long. V shed 7 bases, J shed 3 bases, and the junction held 8 bases outside the gene matches. Here the CDR3 reads CASKRGQDDYGYTF. CDR3 DNA: TGTGCCAGCAAACGAGGACAGGACGACTATGGCTACACCTTC.

This chain connects TRBV18 to TRBJ1-5, with D possibly being TRBD1 (6 bases). The V and J ends lost 6 bases and 6 bases respectively, with 18 bases between them. CDR1 and CDR2 from the germline V gene are KGHSH and LQKENI. The CDR3 is made up of 15 amino acids. The CDR3 protein is CASSRSGGARQPQHF. In nucleotides, the CDR3 is TGTGCCAGCTCTCGGTCTGGGGGGGCACGTCAGCCCCAGCATTTT.

This sequence joins TRBV7-3 and TRBJ2-1, with 7 bases matching TRBD1. Germline assignment: CDR1 SGHTA and CDR2 FQGTGA. The CDR3 is 15 amino acids. V lost 5 bases to trimming and J lost 1 base; unmatched junction nucleotides: 5. The CDR3 DNA reads TGTGCCAGCAGCCCCACAGGGGATTCCTACAATGAGCAGTTCTTC. It yields the protein CASSPTGDSYNEQFF. Full variable domain (remainder filled in from reference TRBV7-3 and TRBJ2-1): GAGVSQTPSNKVTEKGKYVELRCDPISGHTALYWYRQSLGQGPEFLIYFQGTGAADDSGLPNDRFFAVRPEGSVSTLKIQRTERGDSAVYLCASSPTGDSYNEQFFGPGTRLTVL.

The chain couples TRBV5-6 to TRBJ1-2; D gene ambiguous. The germline V gene has CDR1 SGHDT and CDR2 YYEEEE. This CDR3 is 13 amino acids long. V lost 6 bases, J lost 8 bases, and 17 bases lay in between. The CDR3 here is CASKGGTYGGYTF. In nucleotides, the CDR3 is TGTGCCAGCAAGGGCGGAACTTATGGAGGCTACACCTTC.

The chain employs TRBV5-4 and TRBJ1-1, with D maybe TRBD1 (5 bases). Germline-derived CDR1 and CDR2 are SGHNT and YYREEE (reference sequence). The CDR3 covers 15 residues. V was trimmed by 4 bases and J by 9 bases, leaving 22 bases between them. The CDR3 spells CASSPQGGALQQAFF. The CDR3 coding sequence is TGTGCCAGCAGCCCCCAGGGTGGTGCTTTACAGCAAGCTTTCTTT.

This chain connects TRBV5-4 to TRBJ1-4; D perhaps matches TRBD1 (6 bases). The CDR3 runs 14 residues. Germline loops: CDR1 SGHNT, CDR2 YYREEE (reference sequence). The germline V and J ends were trimmed by 3 bases and 8 bases, with 14 bases remaining between them. The CDR3 region is CASSSRGLGEKLFF. In DNA form, the CDR3 reads TGTGCCAGCAGCTCCCGGGGGCTTGGGGAAAAACTGTTTTTT. Filled out from reference TRBV5-4 and TRBJ1-4, the complete variable domain reads ETGVTQSPTHLIKTRGQQVTLRCSSQSGHNTVSWYQQALGQGPQFIFQYYREEENGRGNFPPRFSGLQFPNYSSELNVNALELDDSALYLCASSSRGLGEKLFFGSGTQLSVL.

The chain recombines TRBV6-6 with TRBJ2-7; D possibly corresponds to TRBD2 (6 bases). The V end lost 2 bases, the J end lost 0 bases, and 8 bases lay between the germline ends. The CDR3 is made up of 14 amino acids. CDR1 is MNHNY, CDR2 SVGAGI, per germline (reference sequence). The CDR3, as DNA: TGTGCCAGCAGTTACGGTAGCGGCTCCTACGAGCAGTACTTC. It specifies CASSYGSGSYEQYF.

The chain links TRBV6-5 to TRBJ1-2; the match to TRBD1 covers 9 bases. V shed 6 bases and J 5 bases; nucleotides not matched to a gene: 10. CDR1 and CDR2 from the germline V gene are MNHEY and SVGAGI. The CDR3 consists of 15 residues. The CDR3 protein is CASSKGQGQGYGYTF. The CDR3 DNA follows: TGTGCCAGCAGCAAAGGTCAGGGACAGGGTTATGGCTACACCTTC.

This rearrangement joins TRBV25-1 to TRBJ2-4; D remains ambiguous. Deletions cut 3 bases from V and 0 bases from J, with 9 bases between. Germline V gives CDR1 MGHDK, CDR2 SYGVNS. The CDR3 contains 15 residues. DNA of the CDR3: TGTGCCAGCAGTGATGCCGCTCTAGCCAAAAACATTCAGTACTTC. Amino acids: CASSDAALAKNIQYF.

This chain links TRBV27 with TRBJ2-3; D is perhaps TRBD1 (5 bases). V lost 4 bases, J lost 1 base, and 15 bases lay in between. CDR1 and CDR2 (germline): MNHEY, SMNVEV (reference sequence). The length of the CDR3 is 16 residues. This CDR3 is CASSSPQGAGTDTQYF. DNA of the CDR3: TGTGCCAGCAGTTCCCCCCAGGGCGCGGGCACAGATACGCAGTATTTT.

The V and J genes are TRBV5-6 and TRBJ1-1; D call uncertain. Germline V gene sequence: CDR1 SGHDT, CDR2 YYEEEE. The V gene lost 2 bases and the J gene lost 3 bases, with 11 bases spanning the gap. The CDR3 runs 14 residues. The CDR3 sequence: CASSFSLGDTEAFF. In DNA form, the CDR3 reads TGTGCCAGCAGCTTTAGTCTGGGAGACACTGAAGCTTTCTTT. Supplemented by reference TRBV5-6 and TRBJ1-1, the full variable domain reads DAGVTQSPTHLIKTRGQQVTLRCSPKSGHDTVSWYQQALGQGPQFIFQYYEEEERQRGNFPDRFSGHQFPNYSSELNVNALLLGDSALYLCASSFSLGDTEAFFGQGTRLTVV.

V is TRBV2 and J is TRBJ1-1, with D unresolved. Germline V gene sequence: CDR1 SNHLY, CDR2 FYNNEI. V gave up 9 bases and J gave up 11 bases, with 7 bases separating them. The CDR3 is 8 residues long. Here the CDR3 DNA reads TGTGCCAGTAGTAGGGCTTTCTTT. It specifies CASSRAFF. Using reference TRBV2 and TRBJ1-1 for the parts outside the CDR3, the full variable domain is EPEVTQTPSHQVTQMGQEVILRCVPISNHLYFYWYRQILGQKVEFLVSFYNNEISEKSEIFDDQFSVERPDGSNFTLKIRSTKLEDSAMYFCASSRAFFGQGTRLTVV.